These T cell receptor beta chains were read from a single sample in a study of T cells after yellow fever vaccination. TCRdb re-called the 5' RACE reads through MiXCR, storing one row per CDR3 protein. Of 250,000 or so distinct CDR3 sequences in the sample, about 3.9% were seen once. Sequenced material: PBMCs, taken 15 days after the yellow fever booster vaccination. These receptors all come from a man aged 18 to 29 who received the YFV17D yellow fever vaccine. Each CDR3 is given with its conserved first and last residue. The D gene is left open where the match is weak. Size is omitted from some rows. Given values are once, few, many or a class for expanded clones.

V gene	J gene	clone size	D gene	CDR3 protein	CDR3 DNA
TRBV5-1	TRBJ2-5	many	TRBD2	CASSLGVAGTEETQYF	TGCGCCAGCAGCTTGGGGGTAGCGGGGACGGAAGAGACCCAGTACTTC
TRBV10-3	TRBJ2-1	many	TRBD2	CAISAGTSEVTEQFF	TGTGCCATCAGTGCGGGGACTAGCGAGGTCACGGAGCAGTTCTTC
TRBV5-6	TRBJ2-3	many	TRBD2	CASSSLLAGERDTQYF	TGTGCCAGCAGCTCGTTACTAGCGGGGGAACGAGATACGCAGTATTTT
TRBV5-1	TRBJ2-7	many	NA	CASSPSGFSYEQYF	TGCGCCAGCAGCCCGTCGGGCTTCTCCTACGAGCAGTACTTC
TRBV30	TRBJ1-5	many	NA	CAWSGARTPYSNQPQHF	TGTGCCTGGAGTGGGGCCCGCACACCATATAGCAATCAGCCCCAGCATTTT
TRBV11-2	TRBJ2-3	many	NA	CASSPSADTQYF	TGTGCCAGCTCGCCTAGCGCAGATACGCAGTATTTT
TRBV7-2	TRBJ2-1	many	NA	CASSPPGPLGNEQFF	TGTGCCAGCAGCCCCCCAGGACCCCTGGGCAATGAGCAGTTCTTC
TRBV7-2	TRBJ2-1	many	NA	CASSFGFREQFF	TGTGCCAGCAGCTTCGGTTTTCGAGAGCAGTTCTTC
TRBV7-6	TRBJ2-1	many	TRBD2	CASSRGLAGGTNEQFF	TGTGCCAGCAGCCGGGGACTAGCGGGGGGGACGAATGAGCAGTTCTTC
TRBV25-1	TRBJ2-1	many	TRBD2	CASSELAGGRGEQFF	TGTGCCAGCAGTGAACTAGCGGGGGGCCGGGGTGAGCAGTTCTTC
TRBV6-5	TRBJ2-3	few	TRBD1	CASSSTTGTGTDTQYF	TGTGCCAGCAGTTCGACTACCGGGACAGGCACAGATACGCAGTATTTT
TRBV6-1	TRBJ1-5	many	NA	CASSEITNSNQPQHF	TGTGCCAGCAGTGAAATCACAAATAGCAATCAGCCCCAGCATTTT
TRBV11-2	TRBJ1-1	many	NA	CASRAQLNTEAFF	TGTGCCAGCAGGGCCCAGTTGAACACTGAAGCTTTCTTT
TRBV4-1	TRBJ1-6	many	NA	CASSQDNRQGPNSPLHF	TGCGCCAGCAGCCAAGATAACCGGCAGGGGCCTAATTCACCCCTCCACTTT
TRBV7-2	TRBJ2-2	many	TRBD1	CASSNAGTGGTGELFF	TGTGCCAGCAGCAACGCCGGGACAGGGGGAACCGGGGAGCTGTTTTTT
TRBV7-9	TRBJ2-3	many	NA	CASRSGPDTQYF	TGTGCCAGCCGCTCTGGTCCAGATACGCAGTATTTT
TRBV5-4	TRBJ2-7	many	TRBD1	CASSLLDRGQDEQYF	TGTGCCAGCAGCCTCCTGGACAGGGGGCAGGACGAGCAGTACTTC
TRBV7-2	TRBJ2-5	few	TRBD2	CASSFSRGEETQYF	TGTGCCAGCAGCTTTAGTCGGGGGGAAGAGACCCAGTACTTC
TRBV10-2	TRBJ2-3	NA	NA	CASKLGAVTDTQYF	TGCGCCAGCAAGCTCGGGGCGGTCACAGATACGCAGTATTTT
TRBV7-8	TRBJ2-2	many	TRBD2	CASIGTILNTGELFF	TGTGCCAGCATCGGGACTATTCTGAACACCGGGGAGCTGTTTTTT
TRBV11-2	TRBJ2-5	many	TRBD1	CASSSPDRGETQYF	TGTGCCAGCAGCTCTCCGGACAGGGGCGAGACCCAGTACTTC
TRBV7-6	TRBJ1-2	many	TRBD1	CASSPGDSNYGYTF	TGTGCCAGCAGCCCCGGGGACAGCAACTATGGCTACACCTTC
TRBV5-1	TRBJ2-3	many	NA	CASSLTRTVSTDTQYF	TGCGCCAGCAGCCTCACCCGGACAGTAAGCACAGATACGCAGTATTTT
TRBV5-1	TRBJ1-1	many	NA	CASSFGGANTEAFF	TGCGCCAGCAGCTTCGGGGGTGCGAACACTGAAGCTTTCTTT
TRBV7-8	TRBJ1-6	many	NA	CASSLTEQGLGSPLHF	TGTGCCAGCAGCTTAACAGAACAGGGACTGGGTTCACCCCTCCACTTT
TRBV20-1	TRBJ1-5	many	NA	CSARGFRNQPQHF	TGCAGTGCTAGAGGTTTCAGGAATCAGCCCCAGCATTTT
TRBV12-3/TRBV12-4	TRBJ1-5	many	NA	CASSLWQGNQPQHF	TGTGCCAGCAGTTTGTGGCAGGGGAATCAGCCCCAGCATTTT
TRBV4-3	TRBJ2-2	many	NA	CASSRSPQGGSGELFF	TGCGCCAGCAGCCGATCCCCGCAGGGGGGCTCCGGGGAGCTGTTTTTT
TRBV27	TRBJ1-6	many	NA	CASSQGGVTPLHF	TGTGCCAGCAGTCAGGGTGGGGTTACGCCCCTCCACTTT
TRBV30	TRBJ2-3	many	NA	CAWSVGSGQSDTQYF	TGTGCCTGGAGTGTCGGTAGCGGTCAATCAGATACGCAGTATTTT
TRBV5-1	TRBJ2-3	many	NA	CASSGQATDTQYF	TGCGCCAGCAGTGGGCAGGCTACAGATACGCAGTATTTT
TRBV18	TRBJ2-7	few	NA	CASSPRSRSYYEQYF	TGTGCCAGCTCACCACGTAGTCGCAGCTACTACGAGCAGTACTTC
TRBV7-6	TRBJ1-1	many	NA	CASSLAEDTEAFF	TGTGCCAGCAGCTTAGCGGAGGATACTGAAGCTTTCTTT
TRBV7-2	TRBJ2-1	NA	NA	CASSLERGERALGGEQFF	TGTGCCAGCAGCTTAGAAAGGGGAGAGCGCGCCTTAGGAGGTGAGCAGTTCTTC
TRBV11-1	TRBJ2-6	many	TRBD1	CASSLEGWGTAISGANVLTF	TGTGCCAGCAGCTTAGAGGGTTGGGGGACAGCCATCTCTGGGGCCAACGTCCTGACTTTC
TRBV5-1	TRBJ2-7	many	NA	CASSFGRGSGYEQYF	TGCGCCAGCAGCTTCGGCAGGGGCTCAGGGTACGAGCAGTACTTC
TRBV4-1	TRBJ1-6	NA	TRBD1	CASSPGTGEGSPLHF	TGCGCCAGCAGCCCAGGGACAGGGGAGGGTTCACCCCTCCACTTT
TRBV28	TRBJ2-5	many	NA	CASSFYRGGQETQYF	TGTGCCAGCAGTTTCTATCGGGGCGGCCAAGAGACCCAGTACTTC
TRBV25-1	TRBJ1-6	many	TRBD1	CASSATGGGSPLHF	TGTGCCAGCAGTGCCACAGGGGGCGGGTCACCCCTCCACTTT
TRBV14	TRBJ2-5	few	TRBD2	CASSPGLAGALSRETQYF	TGTGCCAGCAGCCCCGGACTAGCGGGGGCCCTATCCAGGGAGACCCAGTACTTC
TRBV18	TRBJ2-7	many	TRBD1	CASSRGQGADEQYF	TGTGCCAGCTCCCGAGGACAGGGGGCAGACGAGCAGTACTTC